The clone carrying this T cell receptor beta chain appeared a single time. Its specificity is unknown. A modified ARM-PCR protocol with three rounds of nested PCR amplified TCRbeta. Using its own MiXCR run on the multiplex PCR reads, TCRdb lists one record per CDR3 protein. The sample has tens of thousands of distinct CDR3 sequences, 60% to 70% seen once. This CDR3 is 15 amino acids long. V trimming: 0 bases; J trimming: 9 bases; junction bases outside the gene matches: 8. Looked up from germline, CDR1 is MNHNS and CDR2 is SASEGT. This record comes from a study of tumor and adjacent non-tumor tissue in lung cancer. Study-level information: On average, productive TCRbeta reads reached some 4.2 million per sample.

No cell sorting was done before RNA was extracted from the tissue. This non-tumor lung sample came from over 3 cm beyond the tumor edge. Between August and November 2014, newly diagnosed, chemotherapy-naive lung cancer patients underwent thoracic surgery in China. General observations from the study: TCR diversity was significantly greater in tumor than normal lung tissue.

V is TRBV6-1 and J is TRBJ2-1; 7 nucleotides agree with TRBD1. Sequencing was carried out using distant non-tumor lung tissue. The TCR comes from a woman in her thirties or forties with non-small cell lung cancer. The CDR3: CASSEARGRVSEQFF. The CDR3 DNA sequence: TGTGCCAGCAGTGAAGCGAGGGGGCGGGTTAGTGAGCAGTTCTTC.